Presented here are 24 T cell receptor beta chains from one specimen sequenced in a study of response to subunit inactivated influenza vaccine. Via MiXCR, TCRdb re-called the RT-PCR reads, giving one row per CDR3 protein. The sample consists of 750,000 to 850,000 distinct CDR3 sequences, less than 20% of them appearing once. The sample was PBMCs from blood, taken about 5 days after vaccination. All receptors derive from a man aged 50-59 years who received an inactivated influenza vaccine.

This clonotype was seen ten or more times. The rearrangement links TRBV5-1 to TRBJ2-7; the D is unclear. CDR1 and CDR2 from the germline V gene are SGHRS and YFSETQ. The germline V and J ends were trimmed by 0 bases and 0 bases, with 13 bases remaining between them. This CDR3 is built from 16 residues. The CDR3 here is CASSLEGSLLSYEQYF. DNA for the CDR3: TGCGCCAGCAGCTTGGAAGGCAGTCTGCTCTCCTACGAGCAGTACTTC.

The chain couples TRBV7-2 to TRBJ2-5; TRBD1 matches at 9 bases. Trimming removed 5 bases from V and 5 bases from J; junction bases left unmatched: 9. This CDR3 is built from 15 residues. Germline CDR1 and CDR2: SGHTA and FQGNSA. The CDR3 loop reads CASSRGGQGWETQYF. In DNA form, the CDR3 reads TGTGCCAGCAGCCGAGGGGGACAGGGTTGGGAGACCCAGTACTTC.

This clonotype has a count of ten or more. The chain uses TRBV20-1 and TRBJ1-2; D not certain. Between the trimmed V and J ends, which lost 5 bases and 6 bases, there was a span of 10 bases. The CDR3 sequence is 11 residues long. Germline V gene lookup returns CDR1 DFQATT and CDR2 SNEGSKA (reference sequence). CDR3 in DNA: TGCAGTGCTCCAAGACGGGATGGCTACACCTTC. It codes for CSAPRRDGYTF.

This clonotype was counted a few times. Written as DNA, the CDR3 is TGCAGTGCTACCAGACCCTTAATGAAAAACGTGGGTTTTTTT. This encodes CSATRPLMKNVGFF. The chain employs TRBV20-1 and TRBJ1-4, with D uncertain. V lost 4 bases, J lost 17 bases, and 26 bases lay in between. Germline V gene sequence: CDR1 DFQATT, CDR2 SNEGSKA (reference sequence). The length of the CDR3 is 14 residues.

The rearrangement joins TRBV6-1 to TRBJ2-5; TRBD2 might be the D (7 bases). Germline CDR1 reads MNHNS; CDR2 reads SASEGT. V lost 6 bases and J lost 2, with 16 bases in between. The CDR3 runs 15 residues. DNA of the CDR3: TGTGCCAGCAGAGGGGGGGGAGGGATTCAAGAGACCCAGTACTTC. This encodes CASRGGGGIQETQYF.

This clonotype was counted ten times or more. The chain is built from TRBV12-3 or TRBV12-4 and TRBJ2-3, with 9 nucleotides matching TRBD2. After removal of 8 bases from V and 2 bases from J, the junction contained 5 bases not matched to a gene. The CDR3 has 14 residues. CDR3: CASRQREATDTQYF. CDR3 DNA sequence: TGTGCCAGCCGGCAGCGGGAGGCCACAGATACGCAGTATTTT.

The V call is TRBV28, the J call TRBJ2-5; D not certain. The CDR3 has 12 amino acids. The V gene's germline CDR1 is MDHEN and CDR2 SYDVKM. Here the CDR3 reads CASQMTRETQYF. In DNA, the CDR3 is TGTGCAAGCCAAATGACACGGGAGACCCAGTACTTC. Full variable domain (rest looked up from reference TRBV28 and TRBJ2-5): DVKVTQSSRYLVKRTGEKVFLECVQDMDHENMFWYRQDPGLGLRLIYFSYDVKMKEKGDIPEGYSVSREKKERFSLILESASTNQTSMYLCASQMTRETQYFGPGTRLLVL.

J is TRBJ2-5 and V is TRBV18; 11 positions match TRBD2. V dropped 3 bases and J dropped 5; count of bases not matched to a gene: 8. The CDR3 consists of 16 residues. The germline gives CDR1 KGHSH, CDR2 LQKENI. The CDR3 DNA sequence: TGTGCCAGCTCACCCGAGGGACTAGCGGAATTGGAGACCCAGTACTTC. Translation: CASSPEGLAELETQYF.

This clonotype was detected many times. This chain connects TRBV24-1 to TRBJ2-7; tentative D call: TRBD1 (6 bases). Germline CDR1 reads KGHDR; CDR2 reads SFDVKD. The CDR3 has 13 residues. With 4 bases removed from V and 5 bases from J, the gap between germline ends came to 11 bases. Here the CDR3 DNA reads TGTGCCACCAGTGACACAGGGACCCACGAGCAGTACTTC. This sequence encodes CATSDTGTHEQYF.

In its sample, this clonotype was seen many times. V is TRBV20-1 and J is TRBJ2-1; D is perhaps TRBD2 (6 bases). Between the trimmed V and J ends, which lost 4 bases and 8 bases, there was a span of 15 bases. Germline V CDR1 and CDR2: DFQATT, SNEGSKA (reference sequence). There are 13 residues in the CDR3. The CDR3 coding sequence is TGCAGTGCTATCGGCGGGGTGGGCGATGAGCAGTTCTTC. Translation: CSAIGGVGDEQFF.

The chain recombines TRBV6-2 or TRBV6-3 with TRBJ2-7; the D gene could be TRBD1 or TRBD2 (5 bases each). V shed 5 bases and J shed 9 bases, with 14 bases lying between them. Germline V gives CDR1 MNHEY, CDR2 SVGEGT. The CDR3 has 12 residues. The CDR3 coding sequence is TGTGCCAGCAGTACCGAGGGGCCGTCGCAGTACTTC. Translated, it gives CASSTEGPSQYF.

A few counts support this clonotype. Here the CDR3 reads CATSRSLAGVTDTQYF. Here the CDR3 DNA reads TGTGCCACCAGCAGATCTCTAGCGGGGGTCACAGATACGCAGTATTTT. This chain uses TRBV15 with TRBJ2-3, with 10 bases lining up with TRBD2. Unmatched junction bases numbered 4, after V lost 2 bases and J lost 2 bases. The CDR3 has 16 amino acids. Germline V gives CDR1 LNHNV, CDR2 YYDKDF (reference sequence). The full variable domain, with the rest looked up from reference TRBV15 and TRBJ2-3, is DAMVIQNPRYQVTQFGKPVTLSCSQTLNHNVMYWYQQKSSQAPKLLFHYYDKDFNNEADTPDNFQSRRPNTSFCFLDIRSPGLGDTAMYLCATSRSLAGVTDTQYFGPGTRLTVL.

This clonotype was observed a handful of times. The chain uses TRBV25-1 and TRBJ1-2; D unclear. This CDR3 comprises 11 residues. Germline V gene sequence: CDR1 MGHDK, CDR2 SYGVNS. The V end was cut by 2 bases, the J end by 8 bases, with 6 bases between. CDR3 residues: CASSELWGYTF. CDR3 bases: TGTGCCAGCAGTGAACTGTGGGGCTACACCTTC.

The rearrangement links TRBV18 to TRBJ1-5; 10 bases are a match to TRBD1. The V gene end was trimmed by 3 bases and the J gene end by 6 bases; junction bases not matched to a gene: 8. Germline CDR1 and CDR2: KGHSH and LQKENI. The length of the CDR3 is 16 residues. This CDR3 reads CASSPSGTGVTQPQHF. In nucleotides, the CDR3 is TGTGCCAGCTCACCTTCCGGGACAGGGGTAACTCAGCCCCAGCATTTT.

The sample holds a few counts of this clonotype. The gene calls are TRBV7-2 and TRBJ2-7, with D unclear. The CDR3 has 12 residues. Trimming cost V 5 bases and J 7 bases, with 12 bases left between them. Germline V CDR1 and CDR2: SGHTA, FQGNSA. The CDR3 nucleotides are TGTGCCAGCAGCCCGGTTACTATGGAGCAGTACTTC. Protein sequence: CASSPVTMEQYF.

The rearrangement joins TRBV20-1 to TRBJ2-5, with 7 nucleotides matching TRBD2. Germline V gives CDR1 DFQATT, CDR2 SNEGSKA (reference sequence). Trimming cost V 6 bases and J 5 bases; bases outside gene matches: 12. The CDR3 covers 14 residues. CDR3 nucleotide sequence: TGCAGTGCACCTGGGGGGGGGTCGAGGGAGACCCAGTACTTC. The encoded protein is CSAPGGGSRETQYF.

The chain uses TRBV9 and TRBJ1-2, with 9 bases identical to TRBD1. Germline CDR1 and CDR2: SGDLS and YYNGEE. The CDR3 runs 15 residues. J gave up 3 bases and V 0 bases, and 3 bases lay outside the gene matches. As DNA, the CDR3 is TGTGCCAGCAGCGTAGGGGGACAGGGAGACTATGGCTACACCTTC. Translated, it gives CASSVGGQGDYGYTF.

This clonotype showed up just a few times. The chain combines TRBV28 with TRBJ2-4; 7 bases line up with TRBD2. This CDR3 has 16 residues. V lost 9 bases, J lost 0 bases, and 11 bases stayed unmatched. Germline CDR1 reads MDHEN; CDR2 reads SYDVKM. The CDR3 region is CASTTGTKLAKNIQYF. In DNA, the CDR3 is TGTGCCAGTACGACCGGGACTAAACTAGCCAAAAACATTCAGTACTTC.

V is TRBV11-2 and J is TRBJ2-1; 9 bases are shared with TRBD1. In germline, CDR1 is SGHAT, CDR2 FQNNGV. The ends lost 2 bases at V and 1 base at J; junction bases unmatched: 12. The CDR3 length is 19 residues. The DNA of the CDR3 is TGTGCCAGCAGCTTAATCTCGGGACAGGGAGTAAGGTCCTACAATGAGCAGTTCTTC. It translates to CASSLISGQGVRSYNEQFF.

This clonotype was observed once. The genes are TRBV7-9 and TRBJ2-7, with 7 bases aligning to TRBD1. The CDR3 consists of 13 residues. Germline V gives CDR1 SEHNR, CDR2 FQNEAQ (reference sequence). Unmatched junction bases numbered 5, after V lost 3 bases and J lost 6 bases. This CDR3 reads CASSFEGAVEQYF. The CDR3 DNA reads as TGTGCCAGCAGCTTTGAGGGGGCAGTCGAGCAGTACTTC.

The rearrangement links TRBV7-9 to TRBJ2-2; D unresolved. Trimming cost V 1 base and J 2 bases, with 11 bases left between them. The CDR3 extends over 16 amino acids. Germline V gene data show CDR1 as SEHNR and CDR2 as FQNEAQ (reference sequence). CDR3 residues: CASSLVDLKNTGELFF. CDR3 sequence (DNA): TGTGCCAGCAGCTTAGTGGACCTCAAAAACACCGGGGAGCTGTTTTTT.

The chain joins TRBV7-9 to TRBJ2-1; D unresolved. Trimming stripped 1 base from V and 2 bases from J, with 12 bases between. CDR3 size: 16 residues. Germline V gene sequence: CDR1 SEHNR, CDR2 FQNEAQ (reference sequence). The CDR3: CASSLDPGLPYNEQFF. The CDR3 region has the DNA TGTGCCAGCAGCTTAGATCCGGGTCTTCCCTACAATGAGCAGTTCTTC.

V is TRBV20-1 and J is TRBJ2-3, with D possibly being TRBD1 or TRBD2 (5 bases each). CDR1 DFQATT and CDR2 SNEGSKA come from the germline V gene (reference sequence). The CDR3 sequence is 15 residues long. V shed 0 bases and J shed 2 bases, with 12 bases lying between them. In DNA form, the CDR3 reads TGCAGTGCTAGAGATCTACGGGACGACACAGATACGCAGTATTTT. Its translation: CSARDLRDDTDTQYF.

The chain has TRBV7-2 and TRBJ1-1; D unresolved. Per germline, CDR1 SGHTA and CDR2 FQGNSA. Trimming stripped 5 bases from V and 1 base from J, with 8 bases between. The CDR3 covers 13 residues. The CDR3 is CASSPFPNTEAFF. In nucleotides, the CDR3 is TGTGCCAGCAGCCCTTTCCCGAACACTGAAGCTTTCTTT.